The clone carrying this TCR beta chain has a handful of counts. The authors deemed Graves' hyperthyroidism stable absent ophthalmopathy progression within 18 months. This sample is drawn from a study of T cells in Graves' hyperthyroidism and ophthalmopathy. Looking at the study overall: Peripheral blood collection took place at initial diagnosis, before any treatment.

Amplified TCR beta CDR3 regions came from RNA transcripts. HTBI primers were employed in a first-round RT-PCR of the TCR CDR3. TCRdb re-called the multiplex PCR reads with MiXCR, one entry per CDR3 protein. The sample carries hundreds of thousands of distinct CDR3 sequences, around 15% recorded once. The sequenced material came from blood. This receptor was identified in a woman aged 40 to 50 with Graves' hyperthyroidism.

The CDR3 protein is CASSLAWGGNQETQYF. For the CDR3, the DNA is TGCGCCAGCAGCTTGGCCTGGGGGGGTAACCAAGAGACCCAGTACTTC. This chain connects TRBV5-1 to TRBJ2-5; the match to TRBD2 covers 7 bases. J lost 0 bases, V lost 0 bases, and 5 bases had no gene match. CDR1 is SGHRS, CDR2 YFSETQ, per germline. The CDR3 covers 16 residues. Based on the CDR3 plus reference TRBV5-1 and TRBJ2-5, the full variable domain is KAGVTQTPRYLIKTRGQQVTLSCSPISGHRSVSWYQQTPGQGLQFLFEYFSETQRNKGNFPGRFSGRQFSNSRSEMNVSTLELGDSALYLCASSLAWGGNQETQYFGPGTRLLVL.